The present T cell receptor (beta chain) was sequenced within a study of blood T cell repertoires in COVID-19. Germline assignment: CDR1 SEHNR and CDR2 FQNEAQ (reference sequence). There are 15 residues in the CDR3. V shed 2 bases and J shed 6 bases, with 17 bases lying between them. Sequenced by immunoSEQ multiplex PCR; TCRdb stores in-frame clones only, minus some. The data hold under 65,000 clones, with around 90% observed a single time. This TCR derives from a human donor in a cohort sampled during active COVID-19. The chain carries TRBV7-9 and TRBJ2-7; a weak D match, TRBD1 (6 bases). Sequencing was performed on peripheral blood. The CDR3 region is CASSLLAQGEGEQYF. The CDR3 bases are TGTGCCAGCAGCTTACTTGCACAGGGAGAAGGCGAGCAGTACTTC.